This entry is about one T cell receptor beta chain. The antigen is not known. The sample comes from a study of cytomegalovirus exposure and HLA in healthy donors. Overall study results and limits: A missense variant in DCLRE1C was later tied to TCR beta V- and J-gene trimming. Analysis was performed later, and it showed HLA-associated TCR beta chains to be more clonally expanded than equally common others. Certain sequence variants were highly shared and formed a cluster, and this cluster was likely a sequencing artifact.

V was shortened by 2 bases and J by 7 bases, with 17 bases between the two germline ends. This CDR3 has 16 residues. The PCR used 60 Vbeta and 13 Jbeta primers. The table came from immunoSEQ multiplex PCR; TCRdb's copy has only in-frame clones and leaves some out. The sample records more than 95,000 clones, about 69% being singletons. The source of this sequence is a man aged 35-49 years in good health and CMV-seronegative. Sequenced: PBMCs. V is TRBV23-1 and J is TRBJ1-4, with D tentatively TRBD1 (6 bases). TRBV23-1 is an ORF for which the function is uncertain. As DNA, the CDR3 is TGCGCCAGCAGTCAACCTGACAGGCCCGGGCGTGAAAAACTGTTTTTT. Translating gives CASSQPDRPGREKLFF.